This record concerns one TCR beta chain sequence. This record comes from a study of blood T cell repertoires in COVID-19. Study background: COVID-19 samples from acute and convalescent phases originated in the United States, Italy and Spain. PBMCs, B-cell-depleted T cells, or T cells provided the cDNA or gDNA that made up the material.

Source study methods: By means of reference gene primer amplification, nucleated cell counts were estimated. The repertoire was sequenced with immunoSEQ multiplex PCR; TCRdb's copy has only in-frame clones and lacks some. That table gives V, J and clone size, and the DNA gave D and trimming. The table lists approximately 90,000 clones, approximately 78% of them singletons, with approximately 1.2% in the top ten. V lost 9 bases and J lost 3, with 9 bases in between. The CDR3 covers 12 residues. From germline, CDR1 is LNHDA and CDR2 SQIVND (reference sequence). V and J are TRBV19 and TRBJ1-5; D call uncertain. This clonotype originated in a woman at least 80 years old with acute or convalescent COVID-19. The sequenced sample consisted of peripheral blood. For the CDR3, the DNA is TGTGCCAGCGAGGAACCCAATCAGCCCCAGCATTTT. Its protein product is CASEEPNQPQHF.